The entry that follows covers one TCR beta chain sequence. Its antigen is still unknown. The sample is drawn from a study of T cell repertoires in cytomegalovirus infection. Looking at the study overall: Based on public TCR beta signatures, there were indications of CMV infection and of a matching HLA type.

TCRdb used MiXCR to reprocess the reads, holding one entry per CDR3 protein. The table records fewer than 1,000,000 distinct CDR3 sequences, approximately 30% of them present only once. Points from the study as a whole: Pooled public TCR beta family frequency picked out CMV carriers with the relevant HLA.

The material was cultured CD8+ T cells from PBMCs, obtained from culture after CMV antigen stimulation. The TCR was taken from a human donor in good health (CMV status not recorded). Some clones in this sample may be carry-over from other donors' samples.

CDR3 loop: CASSFPDHWGLQETQYF. The CDR3 DNA reads TGTGCCAGCAGTTTCCCGGACCATTGGGGCCTGCAAGAGACCCAGTACTTC. The chain is built from TRBV28 and TRBJ2-5, with TRBD1 as a possible D gene (5 bases). The CDR3 extends over 17 amino acids. V lost 3 bases, J lost 2 bases, and 19 bases lay in between. The germline V gene has CDR1 MDHEN and CDR2 SYDVKM.